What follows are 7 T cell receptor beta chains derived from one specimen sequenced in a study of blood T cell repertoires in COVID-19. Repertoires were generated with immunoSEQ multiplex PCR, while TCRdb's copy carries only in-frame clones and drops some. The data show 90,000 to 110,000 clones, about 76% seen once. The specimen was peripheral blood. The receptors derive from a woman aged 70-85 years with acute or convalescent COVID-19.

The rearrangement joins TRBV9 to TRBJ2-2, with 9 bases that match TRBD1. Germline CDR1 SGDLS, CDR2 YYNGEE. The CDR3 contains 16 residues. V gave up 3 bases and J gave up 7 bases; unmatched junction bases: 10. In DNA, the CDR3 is TGTGCCAGCAGCGCATCCGGGACAGGGTGGTACGGGGAGCTGTTTTTT. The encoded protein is CASSASGTGWYGELFF.

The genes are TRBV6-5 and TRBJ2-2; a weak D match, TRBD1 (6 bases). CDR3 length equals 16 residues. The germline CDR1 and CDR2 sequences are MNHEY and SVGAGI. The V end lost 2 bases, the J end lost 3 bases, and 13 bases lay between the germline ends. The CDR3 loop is CASSYRGQPHTGELFF. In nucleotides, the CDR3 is TGTGCCAGCAGTTACCGTGGACAGCCCCACACCGGGGAGCTGTTTTTT.

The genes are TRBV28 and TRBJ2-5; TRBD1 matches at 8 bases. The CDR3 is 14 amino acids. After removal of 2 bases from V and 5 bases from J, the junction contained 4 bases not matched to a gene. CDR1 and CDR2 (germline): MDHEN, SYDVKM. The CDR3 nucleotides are TGTGCCAGCAGTTTACAGGGGGCGCGGGAGACCCAGTACTTC. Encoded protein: CASSLQGARETQYF.

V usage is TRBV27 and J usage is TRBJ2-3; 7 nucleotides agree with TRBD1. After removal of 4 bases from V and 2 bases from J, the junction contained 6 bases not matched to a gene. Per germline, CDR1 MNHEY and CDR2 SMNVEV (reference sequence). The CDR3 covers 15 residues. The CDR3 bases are TGTGCCAGCAGTTGGGCAGGGGGATTCACAGATACGCAGTATTTT. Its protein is CASSWAGGFTDTQYF.

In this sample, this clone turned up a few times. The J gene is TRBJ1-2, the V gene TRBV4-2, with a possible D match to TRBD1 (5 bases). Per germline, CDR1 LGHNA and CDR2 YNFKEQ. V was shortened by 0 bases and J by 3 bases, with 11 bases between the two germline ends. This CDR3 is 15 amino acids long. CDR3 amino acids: CASSQDLRVDYGYTF. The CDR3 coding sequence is TGTGCCAGCAGCCAAGACCTCAGGGTAGACTATGGCTACACCTTC.

CDR3: CAIGSNNEQFF. Written as DNA, the CDR3 is TGTGCCATCGGGAGTAACAATGAGCAGTTCTTC. The chain couples TRBV10-3 to TRBJ2-1, with D perhaps TRBD2 (5 bases). The V gene's germline CDR1 is ENHRY and CDR2 SYGVKD. The V end lost 8 bases, the J end lost 5 bases, and 7 bases lay between the germline ends. The length of the CDR3 is 11 residues.

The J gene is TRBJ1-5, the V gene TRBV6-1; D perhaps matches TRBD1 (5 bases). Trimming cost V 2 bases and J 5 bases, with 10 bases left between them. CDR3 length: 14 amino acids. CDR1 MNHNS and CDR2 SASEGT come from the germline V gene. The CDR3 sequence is CASSEIRVDQPQHF. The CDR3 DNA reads TGTGCCAGCAGTGAAATCAGGGTCGATCAGCCCCAGCATTTT.